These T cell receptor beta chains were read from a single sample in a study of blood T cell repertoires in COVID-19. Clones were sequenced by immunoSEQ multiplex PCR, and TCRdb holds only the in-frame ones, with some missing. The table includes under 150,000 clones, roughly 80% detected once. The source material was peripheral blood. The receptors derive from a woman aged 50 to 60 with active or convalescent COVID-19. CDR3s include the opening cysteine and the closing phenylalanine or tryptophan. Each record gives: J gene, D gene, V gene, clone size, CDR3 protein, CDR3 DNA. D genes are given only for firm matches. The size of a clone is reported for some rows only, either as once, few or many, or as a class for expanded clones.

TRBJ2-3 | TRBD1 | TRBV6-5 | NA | CASASPGQGADTQYF | TGTGCCAGCGCTTCACCGGGACAGGGGGCAGATACGCAGTATTTT
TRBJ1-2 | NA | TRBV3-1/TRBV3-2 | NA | CASRGRGLSNYGYTF | TGTGCCAGCAGAGGGCGGGGCCTAAGTAACTATGGCTACACCTTC
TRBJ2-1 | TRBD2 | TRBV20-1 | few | CSASPSGTASYYNEQFF | TGCAGTGCTAGTCCTAGCGGGACGGCCTCTTACTACAATGAGCAGTTCTTC
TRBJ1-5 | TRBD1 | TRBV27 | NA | CASSFGQGSNQPQHF | TGTGCCAGCAGTTTCGGACAGGGTAGCAATCAGCCCCAGCATTTT
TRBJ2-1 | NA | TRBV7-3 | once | CASSTGASWDEQFF | TGTGCCAGCAGCACCGGAGCTAGCTGGGATGAGCAGTTCTTC
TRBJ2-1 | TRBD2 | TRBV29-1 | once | CSAQTSGRAYNEQFF | TGCAGCGCCCAGACTAGCGGGAGGGCCTACAATGAGCAGTTCTTC
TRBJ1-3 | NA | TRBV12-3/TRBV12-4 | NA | CASSRQGNTIYF | TGTGCCAGCAGCCGACAGGGAAACACCATATATTTT
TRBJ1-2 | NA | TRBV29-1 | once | CSVDGQGSYGYTF | TGCAGCGTTGACGGGCAGGGTAGCTATGGCTACACCTTC
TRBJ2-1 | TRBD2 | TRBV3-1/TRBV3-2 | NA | CASSQHRLAGDHYNEQFF | TGTGCCAGCAGCCAACACCGACTAGCGGGAGACCACTACAATGAGCAGTTCTTC
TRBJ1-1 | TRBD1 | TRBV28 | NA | CASQSLQGKNTEAFF | TGTGCCAGCCAGTCTCTACAGGGGAAGAACACTGAAGCTTTCTTT
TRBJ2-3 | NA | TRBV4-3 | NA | CASSQAPLGGSTDTQYF | TGCGCCAGCAGCCAAGCCCCTTTGGGCGGGAGCACAGATACGCAGTATTTT
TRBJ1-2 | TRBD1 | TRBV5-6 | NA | CASRGLNRGDNYGYTF | TGTGCCAGCAGGGGACTAAACAGGGGGGATAACTATGGCTACACCTTC
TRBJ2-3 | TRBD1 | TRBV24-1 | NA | CATGDRGRSTDTQYF | TGTGCCACCGGGGACAGGGGACGGAGCACAGATACGCAGTATTTT
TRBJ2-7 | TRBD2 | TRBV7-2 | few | CASSLDSGRGYSYEQYF | TGTGCCAGCAGCTTAGATTCCGGGAGGGGCTACTCCTACGAGCAGTACTTC
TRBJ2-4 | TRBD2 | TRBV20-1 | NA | CSASPGTSGTAAKNIQYF | TGCAGTGCTAGTCCCGGGACTAGCGGTACCGCAGCCAAAAACATTCAGTACTTC
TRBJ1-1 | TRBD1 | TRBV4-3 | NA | CASRGQGSGEAFF | TGCGCCAGCAGGGGACAGGGGAGTGGTGAAGCTTTCTTT
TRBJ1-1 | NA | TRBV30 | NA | CAWTPDFNTEAFF | TGTGCCTGGACTCCAGACTTTAACACTGAAGCTTTCTTT
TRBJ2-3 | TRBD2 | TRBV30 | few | CAWSVLAGKSTDTQYF | TGTGCCTGGAGTGTACTAGCGGGGAAGAGCACAGATACGCAGTATTTT
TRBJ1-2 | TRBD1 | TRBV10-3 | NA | CAITRTGDYDGYTF | TGTGCCATCACCAGGACAGGGGACTACGATGGCTACACCTTC
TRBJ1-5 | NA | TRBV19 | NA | CASSTPTGPRSQPQHF | TGTGCCAGTAGTACCCCGACAGGTCCTCGGTCCCAGCCCCAGCATTTT
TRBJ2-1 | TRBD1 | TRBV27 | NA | CASSQGALNNEQFF | TGTGCCAGCAGTCAGGGGGCGCTTAACAATGAGCAGTTCTTC
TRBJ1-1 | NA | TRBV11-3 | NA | CASSLGPQEAFF | TGTGCCAGCAGCTTGGGCCCACAGGAGGCTTTCTTT
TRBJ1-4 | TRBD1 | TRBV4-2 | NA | CASSPGQLTEKLFF | TGTGCCAGCAGCCCGGGACAGCTTACGGAAAAACTGTTTTTT
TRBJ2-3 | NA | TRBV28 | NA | CASRSWGQGTDTQYF | TGTGCCAGCAGGTCATGGGGGCAGGGCACAGATACGCAGTATTTT
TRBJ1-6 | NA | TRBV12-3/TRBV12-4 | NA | CASSSYLNSPLHF | TGTGCCAGCAGCTCCTATCTAAACTCACCCCTCCACTTT
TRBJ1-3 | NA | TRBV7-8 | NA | CASSPGGNTIYF | TGTGCCAGCAGCCCCGGGGGAAACACCATATATTTT
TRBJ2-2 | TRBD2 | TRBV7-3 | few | CASSSGRSGELFF | TGTGCCAGCAGCTCCGGGAGGTCCGGGGAGCTGTTTTTT
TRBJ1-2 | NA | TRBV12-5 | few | CASGLVRGLNGGYTF | TGTGCTAGTGGTTTGGTTCGGGGGTTGAACGGAGGCTACACCTTC
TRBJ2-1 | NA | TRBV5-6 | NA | CASRWGTSRSHEQFF | TGTGCCAGCAGATGGGGTACTAGCCGTTCCCATGAGCAGTTCTTC
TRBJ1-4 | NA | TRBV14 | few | CASSSRDSIATNEKLFF | TGTGCCAGCAGCTCCCGGGACTCCATCGCGACTAATGAAAAACTGTTTTTT
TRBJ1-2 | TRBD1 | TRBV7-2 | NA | CASSSDRGGYGYTF | TGTGCCAGCAGCTCGGACAGGGGAGGCTATGGCTACACCTTC
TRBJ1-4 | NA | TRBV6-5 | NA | CASSWQGKEKLFF | TGTGCCAGCAGTTGGCAGGGGAAGGAAAAACTGTTTTTT
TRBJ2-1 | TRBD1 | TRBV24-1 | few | CATSDPTGGYNEQFF | TGTGCCACCAGTGATCCGACAGGGGGCTACAATGAGCAGTTCTTC
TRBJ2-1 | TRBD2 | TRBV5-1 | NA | CASSLGSGRFRAYNEQFF | TGCGCCAGCAGCTTGGGAAGCGGGAGGTTCCGGGCCTACAATGAGCAGTTCTTC
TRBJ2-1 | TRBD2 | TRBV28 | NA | CASSLLGGGYNEQFF | TGTGCCAGCAGTTTACTGGGGGGGGGTTACAATGAGCAGTTCTTC
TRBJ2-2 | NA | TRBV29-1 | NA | CSVGPDTGELFF | TGCAGCGTTGGGCCTGACACCGGGGAGCTGTTTTTT
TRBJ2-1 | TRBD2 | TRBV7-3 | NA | CASSLIGGSSLGEQFF | TGTGCCAGCAGCTTAATTGGCGGGAGTTCCCTCGGTGAGCAGTTCTTC
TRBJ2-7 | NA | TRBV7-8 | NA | CASSLGRDISYEQYF | TGTGCCAGCAGCTTAGGCAGGGACATCTCCTACGAGCAGTACTTC
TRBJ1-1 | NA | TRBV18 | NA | CASSPLNRPQNTEAFF | TGTGCCAGCTCACCTTTGAACAGGCCACAGAACACTGAAGCTTTCTTT
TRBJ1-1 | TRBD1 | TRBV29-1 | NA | CSVRPGTGEQAFF | TGCAGCGTTCGACCTGGGACAGGGGAACAAGCTTTCTTT
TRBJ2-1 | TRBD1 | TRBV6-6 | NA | CASSQILPGQGAREQFF | TGTGCCAGCAGTCAAATCCTCCCGGGACAGGGGGCAAGAGAGCAGTTCTTC
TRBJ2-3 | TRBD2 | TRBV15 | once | CATSRDEGLAGAVDTQYF | TGTGCCACCAGCAGAGATGAGGGACTAGCGGGGGCAGTAGATACGCAGTATTTT